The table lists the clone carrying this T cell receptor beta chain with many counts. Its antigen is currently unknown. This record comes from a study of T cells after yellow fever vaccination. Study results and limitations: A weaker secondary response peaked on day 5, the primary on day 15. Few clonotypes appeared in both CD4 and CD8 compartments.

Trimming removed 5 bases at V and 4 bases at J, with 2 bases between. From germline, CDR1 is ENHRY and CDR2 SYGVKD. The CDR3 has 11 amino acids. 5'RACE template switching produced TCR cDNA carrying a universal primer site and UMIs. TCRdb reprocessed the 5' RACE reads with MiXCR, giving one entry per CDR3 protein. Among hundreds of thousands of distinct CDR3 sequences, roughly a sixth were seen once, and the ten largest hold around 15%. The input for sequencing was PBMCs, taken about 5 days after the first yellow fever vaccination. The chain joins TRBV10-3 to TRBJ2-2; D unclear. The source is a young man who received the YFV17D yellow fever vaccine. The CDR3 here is CAISFTGELFF. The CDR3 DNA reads TGTGCCATCAGTTTCACCGGGGAGCTGTTTTTT.